The 11 T cell receptor beta chains in this list originate from one sample, sequenced in a study of T cells in Graves' hyperthyroidism and ophthalmopathy. RNA transcripts yielded amplified TCR beta CDR3 regions. The study used the HTBI primer set for a first-round RT-PCR of the TCR CDR3. In TCRdb, the multiplex PCR reads were re-called with MiXCR into one record per CDR3 protein. The data hold hundreds of thousands of distinct CDR3 sequences, with around 16% observed a single time. Input material: blood. The source of these receptors is a woman between 18 and 29 years old with Graves' hyperthyroidism.

This clonotype has at least ten counts. The chain combines TRBV7-2 with TRBJ1-6; D gene ambiguous. Germline lookup yields CDR1 SGHTA and CDR2 FQGNSA. Trimming stripped 1 base from V and 0 bases from J, with 10 bases between. The CDR3 totals 17 residues. CDR3 nucleotide sequence: TGTGCCAGCAGCTTAGTAGGGCGGGTCTCCTATAATTCACCCCTCCACTTT. It yields the protein CASSLVGRVSYNSPLHF.

At least ten counts were recorded for this clonotype. V is TRBV20-1 and J is TRBJ2-7; 11 bases align to TRBD2. The CDR3 runs to 14 residues. Germline-derived CDR1 and CDR2 are DFQATT and SNEGSKA (reference sequence). Losses at the gene ends were 3 bases for V and 0 bases for J; bases not matched to a gene: 1. Here the CDR3 reads CSARGLADSYEQYF. Written as DNA, the CDR3 is TGCAGTGCTAGGGGACTAGCGGACTCCTACGAGCAGTACTTC.

This sequence joins TRBV6-2 or TRBV6-3 and TRBJ2-2; 8 bases agree with TRBD2. J lost 4 bases, V lost 6 bases, and 13 bases had no gene match. The length of the CDR3 is 17 residues. Germline V lookup: CDR1 MNHEY, CDR2 SVGEGT. The CDR3, as DNA: TGTGCCAGCAGGGTTGAGCCCGGGGGGGCCGGCACCGGGGAGCTGTTTTTT. Translating gives CASRVEPGGAGTGELFF.

This chain's CDR3 is CASSSGATSGTDTQYF. The CDR3 DNA follows: TGCGCCAGCAGCTCTGGGGCAACCTCAGGGACAGATACGCAGTATTTT. This sequence joins TRBV5-1 and TRBJ2-3, with D possibly matching TRBD1 (5 bases). Germline V gene data show CDR1 as SGHRS and CDR2 as YFSETQ. The ends were cut back, 3 bases at V and 3 bases at J, with 17 bases in the middle. This CDR3 spans 16 amino acids. Supplemented by reference TRBV5-1 and TRBJ2-3, the full variable domain reads KAGVTQTPRYLIKTRGQQVTLSCSPISGHRSVSWYQQTPGQGLQFLFEYFSETQRNKGNFPGRFSGRQFSNSRSEMNVSTLELGDSALYLCASSSGATSGTDTQYFGPGTRLTVL.

This clonotype was seen many times. Here the CDR3 reads CASSEALGSGRDEQYF. In DNA, the CDR3 is TGTGCCAGCAGTGAAGCCCTAGGGTCTGGCAGAGACGAGCAGTACTTC. This chain links TRBV2 with TRBJ2-7; unclear D gene. With 0 bases removed from V and 5 bases from J, the gap between germline ends came to 17 bases. Germline V gene data show CDR1 as SNHLY and CDR2 as FYNNEI. This CDR3 is built from 16 residues. The whole variable domain, filled in from reference TRBV2 and TRBJ2-7, reads EPEVTQTPSHQVTQMGQEVILRCVPISNHLYFYWYRQILGQKVEFLVSFYNNEISEKSEIFDDQFSVERPDGSNFTLKIRSTKLEDSAMYFCASSEALGSGRDEQYFGPGTRLTVT.

A few counts support this clonotype. V gene TRBV3-1 combines with J gene TRBJ2-5; 11 bases map to TRBD2. The CDR3 contains 19 residues. Germline CDR1 LGHDT, CDR2 YNNKEL (reference sequence). Unmatched junction bases numbered 16, after V lost 4 bases and J lost 3 bases. CDR3 coding DNA: TGTGCCAGCAGCCTCGCCGGCGCCTTGAGTAGCGGGGGGGAAGAGACCCAGTACTTC. Its translation is CASSLAGALSSGGEETQYF.

This clonotype was seen many times. This chain joins TRBV11-2 and TRBJ2-7, with D perhaps TRBD1 or TRBD2 (6 bases each). There are 14 residues in the CDR3. Germline CDR1 is SGHAT and CDR2 is FQNNGV. Trimming stripped 5 bases from V and 4 bases from J, with 15 bases between. CDR3 DNA: TGTGCCAGCAGCCATCGCGGGACATTTTACGAGCAGTACTTC. The encoded protein is CASSHRGTFYEQYF.

This clonotype was recorded a few times. V is TRBV19 and J is TRBJ1-4; D not resolved. The CDR3 totals 13 residues. Germline V lookup: CDR1 LNHDA, CDR2 SQIVND (reference sequence). Trimming pared 11 bases from V and 3 bases from J, leaving 13 bases between. The CDR3 DNA is TGTGCCGTTTCGATCGGCCCTAATGAAAAACTGTTTTTT. As protein: CAVSIGPNEKLFF.

This chain links TRBV5-1 with TRBJ2-1, with TRBD1 matching 9 bases. The CDR3 runs to 16 residues. V shed 4 bases and J 8 bases; nucleotides not matched to a gene: 13. Germline V gene data show CDR1 as SGHRS and CDR2 as YFSETQ. The CDR3 protein is CASSPGGTGRSDEQFF. The CDR3, as DNA: TGCGCCAGCAGCCCCGGCGGGACAGGGAGAAGCGATGAGCAGTTCTTC.

The chain links TRBV30 to TRBJ2-1; 13 bases are a match to TRBD2. CDR3 length: 15 residues. CDR1 is GTSNPN and CDR2 is SVGIG in the germline V gene (reference sequence). The trim removed 2 bases at V and 4 bases at J, leaving 2 bases unmatched. The CDR3 DNA sequence: TGTGCCTGGAGTTCGGGACTAGCGGGGTACAATGAGCAGTTCTTC. This gives the protein CAWSSGLAGYNEQFF.

V is TRBV20-1 and J is TRBJ1-1; 10 bases align to TRBD1. V was pared by 3 bases and J by 0 bases, with 16 bases of the junction left unmatched. This CDR3 is 19 amino acids long. Germline V lookup: CDR1 DFQATT, CDR2 SNEGSKA (reference sequence). The CDR3 spells CSARGQGRTKPSMNTEAFF. Written as DNA, the CDR3 is TGCAGTGCTAGGGGACAGGGGCGTACTAAGCCTTCGATGAACACTGAAGCTTTCTTT.